The subject of this entry is one T cell receptor (beta chain). Researchers ran the PCR with 60 Vbeta and 13 Jbeta primers. Method: immunoSEQ multiplex PCR; TCRdb's copy keeps in-frame clones and lacks some. The data show about 63,000 clones, approximately 70% seen once. V lost 6 bases and J 10 bases, leaving 12 bases between the germline ends. The germline V gene has CDR1 DFQATT and CDR2 SNEGSKA (reference sequence). The CDR3 covers 10 residues. The data are from a study of cytomegalovirus exposure and HLA in healthy donors. Sequencing used PBMCs. The chain has TRBV20-1 and TRBJ1-1; no clear D. The clonotype originates from a man in his fifties or sixties in good health and CMV-seronegative. In DNA form, the CDR3 reads TGCAGTGCCGACGTGGAGGGAGCTTTCTTT. It translates to CSADVEGAFF.